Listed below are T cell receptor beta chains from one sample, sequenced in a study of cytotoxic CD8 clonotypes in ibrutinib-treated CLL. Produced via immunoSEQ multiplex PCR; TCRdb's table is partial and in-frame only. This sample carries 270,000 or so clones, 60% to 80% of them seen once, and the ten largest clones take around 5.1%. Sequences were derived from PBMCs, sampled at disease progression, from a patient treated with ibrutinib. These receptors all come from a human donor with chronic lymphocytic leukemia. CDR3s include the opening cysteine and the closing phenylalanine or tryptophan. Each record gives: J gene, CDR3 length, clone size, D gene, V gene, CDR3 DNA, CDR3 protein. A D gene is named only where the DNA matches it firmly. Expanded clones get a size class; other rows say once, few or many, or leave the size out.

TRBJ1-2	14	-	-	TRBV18	TGTGCCAGCTCACCACTCCCAGGGCCTTCTGGCTACACCTTC	CASSPLPGPSGYTF
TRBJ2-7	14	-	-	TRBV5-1	TGCGCCAGCAGCTTGACCTCAAGTACCTACGAGCAGTACTTC	CASSLTSSTYEQYF
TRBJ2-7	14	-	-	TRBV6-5	TGTGCCAGCAGTTACGATCCGGGTGGTTGGGAGCAGTACTTC	CASSYDPGGWEQYF
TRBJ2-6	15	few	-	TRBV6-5	TGTGCCAGCAGTCTCCCATCTCGAGGGGCCAACGTCCTGACTTTC	CASSLPSRGANVLTF
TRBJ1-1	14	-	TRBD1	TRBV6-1	TGTGCCAGCAGTGTCATACAGGGGGGCGCTGAAGCTTTCTTT	CASSVIQGGAEAFF
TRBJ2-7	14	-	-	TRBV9	TGTGCCAGCAGCGTAGATCGGGGGTCCTACGAGCAGTACTTC	CASSVDRGSYEQYF
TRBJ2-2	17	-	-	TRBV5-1	TGCGCCAGCAGCTTGACCCTCAGGGGCCCTAACACCGGGGAGCTGTTTTTT	CASSLTLRGPNTGELFF
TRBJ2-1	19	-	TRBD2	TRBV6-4	TGTGCCAGCAGCGCAAGGGGACTAGCCGCAGCCGGCGGCTACAATGAGCAGTTCTTC	CASSARGLAAAGGYNEQFF
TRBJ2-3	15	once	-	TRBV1	TGCACCAGCAGCCTTGGACAGGTCAGCACAGATACGCAGTATTTT	CTSSLGQVSTDTQYF
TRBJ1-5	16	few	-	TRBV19	TGTGCCAGTAGTATCCTATACTGGTATAGCAATCAGCCCCAGCATTTT	CASSILYWYSNQPQHF
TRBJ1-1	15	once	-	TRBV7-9	TGTGCCAGCAGCTCAGACTCCGTACCCTGGGAGGGGGCTTTCTTT	CASSSDSVPWEGAFF
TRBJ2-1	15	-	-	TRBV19	TGTGCCAGTAGTGGTTACTGGGACGGAAACAATGAGCAGTTCTTC	CASSGYWDGNNEQFF
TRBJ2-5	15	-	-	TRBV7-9	TGTGCCAGCAGCTTATTCTCTAAACGTTTGGAGACCCAGTACTTC	CASSLFSKRLETQYF
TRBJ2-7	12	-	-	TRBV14	TGTGCCAGCAGCCCGGGGAACTACGAGCAGTACTTC	CASSPGNYEQYF
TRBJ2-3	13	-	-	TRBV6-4	TGTGCCAGCAGGGGAGGCTTCACAGATACGCAGTATTTT	CASRGGFTDTQYF
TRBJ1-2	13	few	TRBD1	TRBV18	TGTGCCAGCTCACGGTATGAGAGGAGACAGGGACTCTTC	CASSRYERRQGLF
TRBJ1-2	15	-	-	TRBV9	TGTGCCAGCAGCGTGGCGGGCCTCTTGGACTATGGCTACACCTTC	CASSVAGLLDYGYTF
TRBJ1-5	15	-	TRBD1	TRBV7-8	TGTGCCAGCAGCACAGCAGGGGGCGCTCCTCAGCCCCAGCATTTT	CASSTAGGAPQPQHF
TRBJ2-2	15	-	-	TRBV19	TGTGCCAGTAGTAAGCAGTGGGGAATGGCCGGGGAGCTGTTTTTT	CASSKQWGMAGELFF
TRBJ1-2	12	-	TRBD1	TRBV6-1	TGTGCCAGCAGTCAGGACAGGGTCGGCTACACCTTC	CASSQDRVGYTF
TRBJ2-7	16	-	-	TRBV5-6	TGTGCCAGCAGCTTGGCCGTGCGACAGAGCTCCTACGAGCAGTACTTC	CASSLAVRQSSYEQYF
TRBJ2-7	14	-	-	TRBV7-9	TGTGCCAGCAGCTTGCCGGGGTTGACCTACGAGCAGTACTTC	CASSLPGLTYEQYF
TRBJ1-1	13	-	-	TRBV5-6	TGTGCCAGCAGCTTAACACCGAACACTGAAGCTTTCTTT	CASSLTPNTEAFF
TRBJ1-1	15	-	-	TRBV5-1	TGCGCCAGCAGCTTGGCCGTCGGACTGTCCACTGAAGCTTTCTTT	CASSLAVGLSTEAFF
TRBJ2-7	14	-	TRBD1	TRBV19	TGTGCCAGTAGTATCCAGGGGGTCCGCTACGAGCAGTACTTC	CASSIQGVRYEQYF
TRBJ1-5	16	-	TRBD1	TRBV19	TGTGCCAGTAGGAAAGGACAGGGGGCGGCCAATCAGCCCCAGCATTTT	CASRKGQGAANQPQHF
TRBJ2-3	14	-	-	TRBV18	TGTGCCAGCTCACCTGATACAGTGACAGATACGCAGTATTTT	CASSPDTVTDTQYF
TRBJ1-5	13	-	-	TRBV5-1	TGCGCCAGCAGCTTTGGTGGGAATCAGCCCCAGCATTTT	CASSFGGNQPQHF
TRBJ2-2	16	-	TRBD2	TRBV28	TGTGCCAGCAGCCACGCGGGGGGCAAGAACACCGGGGAGCTGTTTTTT	CASSHAGGKNTGELFF
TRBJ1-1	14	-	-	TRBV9	TGTGCCAGCAGCCCCCTTAAAGGTGGTGCTGAAGCTTTCTTT	CASSPLKGGAEAFF
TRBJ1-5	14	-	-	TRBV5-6	TGTGCCAGCAGCTTGGGGTCAGGTTTTCAGCCCCAGCATTTT	CASSLGSGFQPQHF
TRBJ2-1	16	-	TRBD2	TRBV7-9	TGTGCCAGCAGCTTATCACGGACTAGCTCCTACAATGAGCAGTTCTTC	CASSLSRTSSYNEQFF
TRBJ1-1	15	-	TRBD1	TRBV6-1	TGTGCCAGCAGTGCGGACAGGCACAGGAACACTGAAGCTTTCTTT	CASSADRHRNTEAFF
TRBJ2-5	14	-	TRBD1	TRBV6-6	TGTGCCAGCAGCCACAGGGGGCCCAGGGAGACCCAGTACTTC	CASSHRGPRETQYF
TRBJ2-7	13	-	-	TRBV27	TGTGCCAGCAGTCCCCGGCTAGCCTCCGAGCAGTACTTC	CASSPRLASEQYF
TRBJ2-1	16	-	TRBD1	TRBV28	TGTGCCAGCAGTTCCAGGACAGGGAGCTCCTACAATGAGCAGTTCTTC	CASSSRTGSSYNEQFF
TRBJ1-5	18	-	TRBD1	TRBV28	TGTGCCAGCAGCCCAGGGTGGTTAAGGCAGGGGGTCAATCAGCCCCAGCATTTT	CASSPGWLRQGVNQPQHF
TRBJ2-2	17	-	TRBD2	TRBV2	TGTGCCAGCAGTGAAAGGGTAGCGGGAGACTTCGCCGGGGAGCTGTTTTTT	CASSERVAGDFAGELFF
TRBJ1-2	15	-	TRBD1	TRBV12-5	TGTGCTAGTGGTCTCCAGGGACAGCTTAACTATGGCTACACCTTC	CASGLQGQLNYGYTF
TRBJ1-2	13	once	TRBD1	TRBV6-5	TGTGCCAGCAGTCCCGGGACAGGGGATGGCTACACCTTC	CASSPGTGDGYTF
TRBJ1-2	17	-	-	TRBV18	TGTGCCAGCTCACCACTCCGGGGGGGCATAGCTAACTATGGCTACACCTTC	CASSPLRGGIANYGYTF
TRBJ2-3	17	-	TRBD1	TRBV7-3	TGTGCCAGCAGCTTACTGGGACAGGGTACCGCCGGAGATACGCAGTATTTT	CASSLLGQGTAGDTQYF
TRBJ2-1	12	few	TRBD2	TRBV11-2	TGTGCCAGCAGCTTAAGCGGGGGAAAGCAGTTCTTC	CASSLSGGKQFF
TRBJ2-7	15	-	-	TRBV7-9	TGTGCCAGCAGCGCCCGAACAGCTGCATCCTACGAGCAGTACTTC	CASSARTAASYEQYF
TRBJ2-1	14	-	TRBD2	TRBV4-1	TGCGCCAGCAGCCTGACTAGCGGCTACAATGAGCAGTTCTTC	CASSLTSGYNEQFF
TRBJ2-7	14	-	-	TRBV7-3	TGTGCCAGCAGCCCCTCGGGGGGCCCCTACGAGCAGTACTTC	CASSPSGGPYEQYF
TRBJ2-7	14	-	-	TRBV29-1	TGCAGCGTTGTTGCTAGGGGTAAAAGGTACGAGCAGTACTTC	CSVVARGKRYEQYF
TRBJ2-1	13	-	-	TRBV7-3	TGTGCCAGCAGCTTAGTTACCCACAATGAGCAGTTCTTC	CASSLVTHNEQFF
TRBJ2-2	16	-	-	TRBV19	TGTGCCAGTAGTATTAGGAGACAGCTGAACACCGGGGAGCTGTTTTTT	CASSIRRQLNTGELFF
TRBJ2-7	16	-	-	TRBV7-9	TGTGCCAGCAGCTTAAGGTCCCAGGGCGTCCACTACGAGCAGTACTTC	CASSLRSQGVHYEQYF
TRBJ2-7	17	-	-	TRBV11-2	TGTGCCAGCAGCTTAGATCGTAGGGAAGGGTGGTCCTACGAGCAGTACTTC	CASSLDRREGWSYEQYF